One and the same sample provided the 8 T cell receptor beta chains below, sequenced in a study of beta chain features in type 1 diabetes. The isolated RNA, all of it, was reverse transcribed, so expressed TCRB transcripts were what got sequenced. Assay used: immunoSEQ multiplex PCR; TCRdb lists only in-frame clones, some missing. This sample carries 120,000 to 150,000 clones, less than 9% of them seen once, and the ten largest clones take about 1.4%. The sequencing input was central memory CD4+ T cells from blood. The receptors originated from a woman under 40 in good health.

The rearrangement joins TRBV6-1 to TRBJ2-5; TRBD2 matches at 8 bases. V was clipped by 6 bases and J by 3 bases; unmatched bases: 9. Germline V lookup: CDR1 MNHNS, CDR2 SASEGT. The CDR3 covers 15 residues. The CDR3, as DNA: TGTGCCAGCAGACTAGCGGAGGCGCGGGAAGAGACCCAGTACTTC. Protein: CASRLAEAREETQYF.

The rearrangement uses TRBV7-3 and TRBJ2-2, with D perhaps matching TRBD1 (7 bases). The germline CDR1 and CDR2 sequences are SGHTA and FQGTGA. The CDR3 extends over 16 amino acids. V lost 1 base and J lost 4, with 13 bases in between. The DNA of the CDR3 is TGTGCCAGCAGCTTAATAGGAGGGGGCCGCACCGGGGAGCTGTTTTTT. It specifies CASSLIGGGRTGELFF.

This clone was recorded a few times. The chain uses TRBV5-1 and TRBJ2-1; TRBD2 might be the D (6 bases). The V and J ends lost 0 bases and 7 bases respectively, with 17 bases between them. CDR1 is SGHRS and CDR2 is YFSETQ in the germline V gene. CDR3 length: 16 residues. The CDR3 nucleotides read TGCGCCAGCAGCTTGGAGTTAGCGATAGGAGGGAATGAGCAGTTCTTC. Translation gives CASSLELAIGGNEQFF.

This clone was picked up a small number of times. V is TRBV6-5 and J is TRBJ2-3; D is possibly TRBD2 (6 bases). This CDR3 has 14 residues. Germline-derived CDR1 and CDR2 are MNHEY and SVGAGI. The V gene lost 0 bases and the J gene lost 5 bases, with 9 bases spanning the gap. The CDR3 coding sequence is TGTGCCAGCAGTTACTCGAGAGCGGGAGATACGCAGTATTTT. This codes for CASSYSRAGDTQYF.

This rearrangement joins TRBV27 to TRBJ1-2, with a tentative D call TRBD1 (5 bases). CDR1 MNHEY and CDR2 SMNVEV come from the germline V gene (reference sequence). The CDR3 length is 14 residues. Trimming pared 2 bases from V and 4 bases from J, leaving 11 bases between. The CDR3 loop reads CASSLGTGRYGYTF. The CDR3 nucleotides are TGTGCCAGCAGTTTAGGAACAGGACGCTATGGCTACACCTTC.

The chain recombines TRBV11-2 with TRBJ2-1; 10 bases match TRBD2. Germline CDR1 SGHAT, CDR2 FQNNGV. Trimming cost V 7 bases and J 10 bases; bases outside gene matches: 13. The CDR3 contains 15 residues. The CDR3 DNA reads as TGTGCCAGCACCGCGACTAGCGGGTCTCCAGGCGAGCAGTTCTTC. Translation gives CASTATSGSPGEQFF.

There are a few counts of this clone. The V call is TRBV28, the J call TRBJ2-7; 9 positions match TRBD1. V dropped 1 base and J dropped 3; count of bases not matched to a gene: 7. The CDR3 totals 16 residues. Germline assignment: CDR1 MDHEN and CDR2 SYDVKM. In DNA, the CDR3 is TGTGCCAGCAGTTTATCCGGGACAGGGCATTACTACGAGCAGTACTTC. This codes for CASSLSGTGHYYEQYF.

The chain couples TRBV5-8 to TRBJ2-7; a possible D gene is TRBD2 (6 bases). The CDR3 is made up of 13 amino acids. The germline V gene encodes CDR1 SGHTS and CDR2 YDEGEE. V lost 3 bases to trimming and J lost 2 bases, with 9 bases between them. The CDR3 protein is CASSSGDTYEQYF. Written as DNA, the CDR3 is TGTGCCAGCAGCTCGGGGGATACCTACGAGCAGTACTTC. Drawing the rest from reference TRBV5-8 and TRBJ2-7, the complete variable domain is EAGVTQSPTHLIKTRGQQATLRCSPISGHTSVYWYQQALGLGLQFLLWYDEGEERNRGNFPPRFSGRQFPNYSSELNVNALELEDSALYLCASSSGDTYEQYFGPGTRLTVT.